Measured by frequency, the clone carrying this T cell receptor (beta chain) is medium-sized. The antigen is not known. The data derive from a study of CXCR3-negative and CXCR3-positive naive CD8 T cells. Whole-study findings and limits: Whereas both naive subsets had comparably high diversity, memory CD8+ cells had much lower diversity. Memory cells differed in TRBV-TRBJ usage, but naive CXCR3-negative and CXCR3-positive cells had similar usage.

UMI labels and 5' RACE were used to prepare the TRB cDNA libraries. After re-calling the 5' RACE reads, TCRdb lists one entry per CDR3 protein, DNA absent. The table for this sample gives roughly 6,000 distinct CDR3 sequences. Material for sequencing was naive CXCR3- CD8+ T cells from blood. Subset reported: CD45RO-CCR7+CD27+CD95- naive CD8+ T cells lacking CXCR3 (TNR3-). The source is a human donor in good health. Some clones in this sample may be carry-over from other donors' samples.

This chain's CDR3 is CSVDGQHDYGYTF. This chain links TRBV29-1 with TRBJ1-2. The CDR3 loop spans 13 amino acids. Germline values: CDR1 SQVTM, CDR2 ANQGSEA.